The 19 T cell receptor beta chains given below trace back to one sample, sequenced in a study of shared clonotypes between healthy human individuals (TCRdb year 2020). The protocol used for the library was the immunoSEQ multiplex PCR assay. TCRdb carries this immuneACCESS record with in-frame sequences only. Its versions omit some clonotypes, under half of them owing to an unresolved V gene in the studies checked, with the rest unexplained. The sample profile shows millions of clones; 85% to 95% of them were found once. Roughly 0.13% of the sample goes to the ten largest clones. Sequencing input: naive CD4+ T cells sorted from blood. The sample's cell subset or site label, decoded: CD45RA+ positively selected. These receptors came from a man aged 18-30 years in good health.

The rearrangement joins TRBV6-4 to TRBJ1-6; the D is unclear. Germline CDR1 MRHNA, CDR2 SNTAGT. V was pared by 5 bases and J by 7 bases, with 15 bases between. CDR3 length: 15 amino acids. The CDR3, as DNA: TGTGCCAGCAGTAAACAAGAAGGGAAAAATTCACCCCTCCACTTT. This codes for CASSKQEGKNSPLHF.

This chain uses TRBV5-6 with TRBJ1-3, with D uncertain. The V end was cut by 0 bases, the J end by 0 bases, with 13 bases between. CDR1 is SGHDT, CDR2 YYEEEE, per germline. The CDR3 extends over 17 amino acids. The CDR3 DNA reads TGTGCCAGCAGCTTGGGCTGGAGAGGCCTCTCTGGAAACACCATATATTTT. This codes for CASSLGWRGLSGNTIYF.

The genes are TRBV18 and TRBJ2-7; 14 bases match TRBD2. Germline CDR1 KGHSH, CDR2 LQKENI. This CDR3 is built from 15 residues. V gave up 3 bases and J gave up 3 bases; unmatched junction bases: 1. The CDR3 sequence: CASSPGLAGGYEQYF. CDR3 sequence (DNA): TGTGCCAGCTCACCTGGACTAGCGGGGGGCTACGAGCAGTACTTC. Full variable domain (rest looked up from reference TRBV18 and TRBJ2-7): NAGVMQNPRHLVRRRGQEARLRCSPMKGHSHVYWYRQLPEEGLKFMVYLQKENIIDESGMPKERFSAEFPKEGPSILRIQQVVRGDSAAYFCASSPGLAGGYEQYFGPGTRLTVT.

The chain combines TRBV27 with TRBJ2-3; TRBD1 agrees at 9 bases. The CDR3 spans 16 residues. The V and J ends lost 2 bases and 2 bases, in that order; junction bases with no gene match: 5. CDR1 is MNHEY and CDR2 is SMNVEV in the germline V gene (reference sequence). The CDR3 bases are TGTGCCAGCAGTTTAGAAACAGGGGGCGTCACAGATACGCAGTATTTT. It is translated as CASSLETGGVTDTQYF.

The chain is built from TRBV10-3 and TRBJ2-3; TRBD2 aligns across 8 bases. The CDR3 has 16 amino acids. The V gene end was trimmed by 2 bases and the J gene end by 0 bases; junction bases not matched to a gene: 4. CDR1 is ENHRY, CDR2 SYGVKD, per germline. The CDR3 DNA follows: TGTGCCATCAGTGAGAGACTAGCGCTTAGCACAGATACGCAGTATTTT. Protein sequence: CAISERLALSTDTQYF.

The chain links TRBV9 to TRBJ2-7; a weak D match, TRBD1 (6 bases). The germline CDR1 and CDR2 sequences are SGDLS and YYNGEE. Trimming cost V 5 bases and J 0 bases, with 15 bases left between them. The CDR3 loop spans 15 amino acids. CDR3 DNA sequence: TGTGCCAGCAGTCCCTATCAGGGGAGCTCCTACGAGCAGTACTTC. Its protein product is CASSPYQGSSYEQYF.

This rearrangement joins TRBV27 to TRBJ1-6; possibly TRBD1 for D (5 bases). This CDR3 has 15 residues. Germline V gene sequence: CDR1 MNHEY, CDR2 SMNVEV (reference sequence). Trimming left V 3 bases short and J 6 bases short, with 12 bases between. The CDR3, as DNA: TGTGCCAGCAGTTTGGCGCTCGGGGGTAATTCACCCCTCCACTTT. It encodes CASSLALGGNSPLHF.

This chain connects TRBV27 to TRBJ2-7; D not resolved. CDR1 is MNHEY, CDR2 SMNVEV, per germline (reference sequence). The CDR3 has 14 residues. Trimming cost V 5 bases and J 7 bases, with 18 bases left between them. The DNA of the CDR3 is TGTGCCAGCAGTCTACACTCTTCTACGAGGGAGCAGTACTTC. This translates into CASSLHSSTREQYF.

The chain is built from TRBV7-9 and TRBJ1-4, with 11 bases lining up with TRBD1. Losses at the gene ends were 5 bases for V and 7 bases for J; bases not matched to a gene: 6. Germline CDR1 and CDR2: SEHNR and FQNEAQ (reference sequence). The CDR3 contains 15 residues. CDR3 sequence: CASSKLGQGGEKLFF. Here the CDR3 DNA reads TGTGCCAGCAGCAAACTGGGACAGGGGGGTGAAAAACTGTTTTTT.

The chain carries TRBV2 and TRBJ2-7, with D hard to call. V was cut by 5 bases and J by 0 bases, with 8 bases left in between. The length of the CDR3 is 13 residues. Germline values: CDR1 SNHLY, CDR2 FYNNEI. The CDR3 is CASSSGLSYEQYF. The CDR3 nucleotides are TGTGCCAGCAGTTCCGGGCTCTCCTACGAGCAGTACTTC.

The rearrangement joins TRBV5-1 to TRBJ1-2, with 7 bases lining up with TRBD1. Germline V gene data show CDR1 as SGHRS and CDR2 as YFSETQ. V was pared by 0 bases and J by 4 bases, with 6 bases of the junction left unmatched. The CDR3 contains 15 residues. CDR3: CASSLAGAGGYGYTF. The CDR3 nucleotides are TGCGCCAGCAGCTTGGCTGGGGCAGGGGGCTATGGCTACACCTTC.

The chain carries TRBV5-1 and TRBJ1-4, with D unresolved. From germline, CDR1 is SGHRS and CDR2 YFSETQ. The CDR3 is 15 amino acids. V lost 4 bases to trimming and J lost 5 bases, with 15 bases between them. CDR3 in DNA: TGCGCCAGCAGCCCCGAGGTAGGGAACAATGAAAAACTGTTTTTT. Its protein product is CASSPEVGNNEKLFF.

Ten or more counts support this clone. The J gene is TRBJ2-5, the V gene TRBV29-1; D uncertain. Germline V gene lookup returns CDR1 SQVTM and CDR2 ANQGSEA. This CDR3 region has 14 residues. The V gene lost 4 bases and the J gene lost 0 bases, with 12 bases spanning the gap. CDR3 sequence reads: CSVVGRLYQETQYF. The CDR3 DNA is TGCAGCGTTGTGGGCAGGCTTTACCAAGAGACCCAGTACTTC.

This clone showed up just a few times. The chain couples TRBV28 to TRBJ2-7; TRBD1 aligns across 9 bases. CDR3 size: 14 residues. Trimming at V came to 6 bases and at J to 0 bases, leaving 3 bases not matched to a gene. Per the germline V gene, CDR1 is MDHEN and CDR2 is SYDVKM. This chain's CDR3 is CASSTGGRSYEQYF. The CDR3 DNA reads TGTGCCAGCAGCACAGGGGGCCGCTCCTACGAGCAGTACTTC.

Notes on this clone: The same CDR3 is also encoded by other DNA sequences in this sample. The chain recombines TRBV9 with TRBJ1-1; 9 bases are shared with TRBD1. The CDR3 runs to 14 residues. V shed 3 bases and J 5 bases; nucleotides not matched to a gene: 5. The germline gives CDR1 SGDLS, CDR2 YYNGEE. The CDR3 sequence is CASSANRGRTEAFF. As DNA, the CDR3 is TGTGCCAGCAGCGCAAACAGGGGGCGGACTGAAGCTTTCTTT.

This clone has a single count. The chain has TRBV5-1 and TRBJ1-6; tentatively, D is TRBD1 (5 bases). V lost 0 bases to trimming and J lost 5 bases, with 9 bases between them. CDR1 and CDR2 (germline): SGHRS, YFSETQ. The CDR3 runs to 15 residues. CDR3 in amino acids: CASSLADSHNSPLHF. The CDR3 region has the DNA TGCGCCAGCAGCTTGGCCGACAGCCATAATTCACCCCTCCACTTT.

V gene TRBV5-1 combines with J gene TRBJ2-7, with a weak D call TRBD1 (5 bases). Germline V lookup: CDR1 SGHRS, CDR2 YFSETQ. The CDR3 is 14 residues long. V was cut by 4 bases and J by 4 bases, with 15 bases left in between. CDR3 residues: CASSGGHGQYEQYF. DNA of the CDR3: TGCGCCAGCAGCGGCGGACATGGGCAGTACGAGCAGTACTTC.

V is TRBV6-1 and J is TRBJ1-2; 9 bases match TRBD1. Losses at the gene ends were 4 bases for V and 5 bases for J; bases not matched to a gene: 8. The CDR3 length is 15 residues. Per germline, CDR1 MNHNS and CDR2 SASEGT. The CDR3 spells CASSVRVGQGYGYTF. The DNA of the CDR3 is TGTGCCAGCAGTGTCCGGGTAGGACAGGGGTATGGCTACACCTTC.

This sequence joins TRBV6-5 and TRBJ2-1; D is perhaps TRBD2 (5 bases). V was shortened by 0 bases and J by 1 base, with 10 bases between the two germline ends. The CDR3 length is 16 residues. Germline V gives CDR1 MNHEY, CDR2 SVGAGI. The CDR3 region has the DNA TGTGCCAGCAGTTACTCTCTCGGGGTATCCTACAATGAGCAGTTCTTC. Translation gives CASSYSLGVSYNEQFF.